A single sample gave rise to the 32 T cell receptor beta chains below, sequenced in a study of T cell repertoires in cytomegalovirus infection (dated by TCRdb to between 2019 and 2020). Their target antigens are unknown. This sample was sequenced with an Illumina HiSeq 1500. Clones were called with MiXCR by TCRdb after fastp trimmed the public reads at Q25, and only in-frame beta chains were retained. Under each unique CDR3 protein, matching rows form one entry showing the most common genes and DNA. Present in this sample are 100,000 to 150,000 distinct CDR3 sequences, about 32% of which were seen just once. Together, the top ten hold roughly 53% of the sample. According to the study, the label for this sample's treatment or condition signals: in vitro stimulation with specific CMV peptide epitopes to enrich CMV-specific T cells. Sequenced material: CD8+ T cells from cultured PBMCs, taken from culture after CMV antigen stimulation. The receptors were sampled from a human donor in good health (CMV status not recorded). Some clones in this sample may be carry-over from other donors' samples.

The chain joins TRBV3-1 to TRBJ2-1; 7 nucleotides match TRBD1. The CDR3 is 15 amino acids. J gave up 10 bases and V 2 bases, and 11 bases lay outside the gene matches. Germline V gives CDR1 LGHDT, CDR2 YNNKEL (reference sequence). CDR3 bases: TGTGCCAGCAGCCAACCTACCGGACAGGCAGGGGAGCAGTTCTTC. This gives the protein CASSQPTGQAGEQFF.

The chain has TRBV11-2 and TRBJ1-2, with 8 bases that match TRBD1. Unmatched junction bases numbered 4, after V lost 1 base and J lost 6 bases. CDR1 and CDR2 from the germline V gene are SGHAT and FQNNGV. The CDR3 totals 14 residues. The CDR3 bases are TGTGCCAGCAGCTTAGCGGCAGGGGGCAATGGCTACACCTTC. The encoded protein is CASSLAAGGNGYTF.

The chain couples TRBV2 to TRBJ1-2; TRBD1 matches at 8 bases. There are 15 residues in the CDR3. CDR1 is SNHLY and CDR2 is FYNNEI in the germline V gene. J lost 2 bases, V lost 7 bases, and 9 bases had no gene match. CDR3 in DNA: TGTGCCAGCACTTCGACAGGGGAGAGAAACTATGGCTACACCTTC. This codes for CASTSTGERNYGYTF.

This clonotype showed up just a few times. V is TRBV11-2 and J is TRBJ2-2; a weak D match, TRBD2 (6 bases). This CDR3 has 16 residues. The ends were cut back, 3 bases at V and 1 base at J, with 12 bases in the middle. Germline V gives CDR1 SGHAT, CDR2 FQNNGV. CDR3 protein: CASSFVGTGNTGELFF. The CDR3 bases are TGTGCCAGCAGCTTTGTTGGGACTGGGAACACCGGGGAGCTGTTTTTT.

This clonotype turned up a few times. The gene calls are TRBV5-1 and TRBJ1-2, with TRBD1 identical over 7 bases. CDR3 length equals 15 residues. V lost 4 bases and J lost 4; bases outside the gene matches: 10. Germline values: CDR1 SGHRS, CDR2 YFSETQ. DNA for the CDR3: TGCGCCAGCAGCCCCGGGCAGGGGGAGATCTATGGCTACACCTTC. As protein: CASSPGQGEIYGYTF.

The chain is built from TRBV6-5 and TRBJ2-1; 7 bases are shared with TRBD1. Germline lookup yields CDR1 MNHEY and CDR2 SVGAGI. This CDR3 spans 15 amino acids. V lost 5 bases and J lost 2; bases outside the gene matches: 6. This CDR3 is CASSNPTGTYNEQFF. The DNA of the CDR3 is TGTGCCAGCAGTAACCCGACAGGGACCTACAATGAGCAGTTCTTC.

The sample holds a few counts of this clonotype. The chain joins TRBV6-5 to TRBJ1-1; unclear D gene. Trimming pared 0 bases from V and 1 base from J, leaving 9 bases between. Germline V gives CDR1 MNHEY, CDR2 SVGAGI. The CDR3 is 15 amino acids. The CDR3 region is CASSYSMTGNTEAFF. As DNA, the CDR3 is TGTGCCAGCAGTTACTCGATGACGGGGAACACTGAAGCTTTCTTT.

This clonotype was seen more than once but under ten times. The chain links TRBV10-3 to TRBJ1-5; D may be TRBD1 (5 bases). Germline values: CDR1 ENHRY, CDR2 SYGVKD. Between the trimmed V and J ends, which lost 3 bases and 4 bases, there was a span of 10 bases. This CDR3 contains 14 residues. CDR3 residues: CAISEKQGNQPQHF. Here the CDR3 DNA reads TGTGCCATCAGTGAAAAGCAGGGTAATCAGCCCCAGCATTTT.

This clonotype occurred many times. The CDR3 protein is CASSPYAGGEINEQFF. The CDR3 DNA reads TGTGCCAGCAGTCCCTACGCGGGGGGAGAGATCAATGAGCAGTTCTTC. This rearrangement joins TRBV12-3 or TRBV12-4 to TRBJ2-1; 8 nucleotides align to TRBD2. The CDR3 consists of 16 residues. The ends lost 5 bases at V and 6 bases at J; junction bases unmatched: 12.

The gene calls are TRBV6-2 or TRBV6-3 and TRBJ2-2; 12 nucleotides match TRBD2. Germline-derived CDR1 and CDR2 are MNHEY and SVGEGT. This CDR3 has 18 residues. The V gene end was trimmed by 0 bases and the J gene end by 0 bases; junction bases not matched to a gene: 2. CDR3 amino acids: CASSYSTSGGPNTGELFF. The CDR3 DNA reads TGTGCCAGCAGTTACTCGACTAGCGGGGGACCGAACACCGGGGAGCTGTTTTTT.

The CDR3 sequence is CASSPTSGAYEQYF. CDR3 coding DNA: TGTGCCAGCAGCCCAACCTCGGGAGCCTACGAGCAGTACTTC. The gene calls are TRBV7-9 and TRBJ2-7; perhaps TRBD2 as D (6 bases). Trimming left V 5 bases short and J 2 bases short, with 13 bases between. Germline V gene lookup returns CDR1 SEHNR and CDR2 FQNEAQ (reference sequence). The length of the CDR3 is 14 residues.

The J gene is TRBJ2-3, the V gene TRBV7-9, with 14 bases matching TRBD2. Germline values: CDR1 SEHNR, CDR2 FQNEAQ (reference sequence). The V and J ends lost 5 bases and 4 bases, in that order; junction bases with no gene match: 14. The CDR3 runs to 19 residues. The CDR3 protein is CASSPNRLAGGRSPDTQYF. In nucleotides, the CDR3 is TGTGCCAGCAGCCCCAATAGACTAGCGGGGGGGCGTTCCCCAGATACGCAGTATTTT.

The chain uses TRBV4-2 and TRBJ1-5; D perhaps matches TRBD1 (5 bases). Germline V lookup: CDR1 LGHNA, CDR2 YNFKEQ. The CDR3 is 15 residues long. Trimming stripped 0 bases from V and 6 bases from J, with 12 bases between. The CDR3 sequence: CASSQDAGLAQPQHF. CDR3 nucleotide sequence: TGTGCCAGCAGCCAAGATGCAGGGTTGGCTCAGCCCCAGCATTTT.

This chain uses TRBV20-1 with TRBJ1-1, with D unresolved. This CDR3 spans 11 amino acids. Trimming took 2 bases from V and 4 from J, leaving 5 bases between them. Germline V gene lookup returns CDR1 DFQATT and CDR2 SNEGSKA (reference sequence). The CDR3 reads CSARSGTEAFF. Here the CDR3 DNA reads TGCAGTGCTAGATCAGGCACTGAAGCTTTCTTT.

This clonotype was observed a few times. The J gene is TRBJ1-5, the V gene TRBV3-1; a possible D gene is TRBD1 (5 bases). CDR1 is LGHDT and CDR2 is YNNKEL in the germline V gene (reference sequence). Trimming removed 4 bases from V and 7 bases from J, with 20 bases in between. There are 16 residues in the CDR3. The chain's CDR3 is CASSRYHLGGLQPQHF. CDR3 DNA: TGTGCCAGCAGCCGATACCACCTGGGGGGTTTGCAGCCCCAGCATTTT.

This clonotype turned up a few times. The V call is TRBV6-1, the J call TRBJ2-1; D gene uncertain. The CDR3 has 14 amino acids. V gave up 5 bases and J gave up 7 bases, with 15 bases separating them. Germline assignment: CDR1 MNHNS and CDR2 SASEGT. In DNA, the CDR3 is TGTGCCAGCAGTCGCTCTGGTGGGCGAAATGAGCAGTTCTTC. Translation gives CASSRSGGRNEQFF.

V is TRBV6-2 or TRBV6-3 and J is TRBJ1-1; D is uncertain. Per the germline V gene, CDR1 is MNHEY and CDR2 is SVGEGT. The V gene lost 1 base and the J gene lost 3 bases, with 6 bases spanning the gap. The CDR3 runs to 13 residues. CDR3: CASSYLGDTEAFF. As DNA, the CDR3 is TGTGCCAGCAGTTACTTGGGAGACACTGAAGCTTTCTTT.

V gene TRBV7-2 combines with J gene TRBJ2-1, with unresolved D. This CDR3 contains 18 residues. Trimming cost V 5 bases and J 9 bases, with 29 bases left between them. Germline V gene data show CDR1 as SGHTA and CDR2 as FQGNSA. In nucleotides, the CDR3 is TGTGCCAGCAGCCTCGCAAGGGCCGTAGCTTACGTACTTAGTGAGCAGTTCTTC. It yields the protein CASSLARAVAYVLSEQFF.

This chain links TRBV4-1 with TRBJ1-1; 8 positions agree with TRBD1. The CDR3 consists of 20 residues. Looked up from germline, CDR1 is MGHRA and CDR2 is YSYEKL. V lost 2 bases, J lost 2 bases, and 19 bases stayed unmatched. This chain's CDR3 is CASSQFLPRTGRLGNTEAFF. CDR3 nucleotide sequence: TGCGCCAGCAGCCAATTCCTGCCCAGGACAGGGAGGCTGGGAAACACTGAAGCTTTCTTT.

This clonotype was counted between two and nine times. As DNA, the CDR3 is TGTGCCAGCAGTTCGGACGGGGGACAGCCGAGAGGGACCCAGTACTTC. Residues: CASSSDGGQPRGTQYF. This sequence joins TRBV28 and TRBJ2-5; D might be TRBD1 (7 bases). The CDR3 covers 16 residues. Germline CDR1 is MDHEN and CDR2 is SYDVKM. Trimming pared 4 bases from V and 7 bases from J, leaving 22 bases between.

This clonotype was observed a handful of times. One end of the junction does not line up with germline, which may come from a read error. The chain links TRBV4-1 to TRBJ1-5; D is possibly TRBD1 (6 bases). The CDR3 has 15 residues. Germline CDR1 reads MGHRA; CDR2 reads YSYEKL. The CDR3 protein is CASSQEGAGVQPQHF. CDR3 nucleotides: TGTGCCAGCAGCCAAGAAGGGGCAGGGGTCCAGCCCCAGCATTTT.

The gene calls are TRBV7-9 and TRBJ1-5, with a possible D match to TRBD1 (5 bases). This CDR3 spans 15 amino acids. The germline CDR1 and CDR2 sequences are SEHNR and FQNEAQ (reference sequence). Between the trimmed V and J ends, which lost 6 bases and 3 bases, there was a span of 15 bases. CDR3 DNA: TGTGCCAGCAGTTATTCCGGCAGGGACAATCAGCCCCAGCATTTT. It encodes CASSYSGRDNQPQHF.

The CDR3 protein is CASSPSPYEQYF. The CDR3 DNA is TGTGCCAGCAGCCCATCCCCCTACGAGCAGTACTTC. The J gene is TRBJ2-7, the V gene TRBV7-9; D uncertain. CDR1 and CDR2 (germline): SEHNR, FQNEAQ (reference sequence). The CDR3 covers 12 residues. V was pared by 5 bases and J by 2 bases, with 7 bases between.

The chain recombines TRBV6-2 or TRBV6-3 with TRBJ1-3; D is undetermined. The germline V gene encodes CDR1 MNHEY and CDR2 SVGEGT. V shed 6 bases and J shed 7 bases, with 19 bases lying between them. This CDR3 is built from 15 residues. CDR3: CASSRPQVLPNTIYF. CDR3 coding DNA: TGTGCCAGCAGCCGTCCGCAAGTCCTTCCGAACACCATATATTTT.

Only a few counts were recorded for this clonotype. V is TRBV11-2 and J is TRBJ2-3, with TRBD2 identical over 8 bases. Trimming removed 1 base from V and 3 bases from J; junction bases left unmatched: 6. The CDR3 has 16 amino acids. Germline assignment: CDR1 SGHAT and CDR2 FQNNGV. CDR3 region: CASSLVGGAITDTQYF. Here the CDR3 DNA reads TGTGCCAGCAGCTTAGTCGGGGGGGCTATAACAGATACGCAGTATTTT.

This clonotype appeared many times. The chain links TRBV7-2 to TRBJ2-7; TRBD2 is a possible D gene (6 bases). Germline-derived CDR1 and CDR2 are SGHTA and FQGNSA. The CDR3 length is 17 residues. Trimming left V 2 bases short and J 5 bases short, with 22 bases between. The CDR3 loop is CASSLWLAPTPTHEQYF. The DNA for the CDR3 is TGTGCCAGCAGCTTATGGCTAGCGCCGACCCCAACCCACGAGCAGTACTTC.

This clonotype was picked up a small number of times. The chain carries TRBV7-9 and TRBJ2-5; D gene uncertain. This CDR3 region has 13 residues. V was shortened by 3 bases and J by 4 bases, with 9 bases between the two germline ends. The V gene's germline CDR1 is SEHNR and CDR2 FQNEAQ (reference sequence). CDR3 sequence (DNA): TGTGCCAGCAGCTTCATGGAAACAGAGACCCAGTACTTC. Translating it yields CASSFMETETQYF.

The CDR3 protein is CASSRGGAGEQFF. Here the CDR3 DNA reads TGTGCCAGCAGCCGCGGGGGGGCCGGTGAGCAGTTCTTC. The gene calls are TRBV7-2 and TRBJ2-1; 9 bases are shared with TRBD2. V lost 5 bases to trimming and J lost 9 bases; unmatched junction nucleotides: 5. The CDR3 extends over 13 amino acids. Germline CDR1 and CDR2: SGHTA and FQGNSA.

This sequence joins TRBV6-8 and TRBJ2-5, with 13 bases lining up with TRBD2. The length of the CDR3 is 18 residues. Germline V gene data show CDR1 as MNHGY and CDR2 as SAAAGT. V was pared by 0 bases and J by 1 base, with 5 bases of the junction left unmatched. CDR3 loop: CASSYSLTSGGPQETQYF. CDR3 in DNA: TGTGCCAGCAGTTACTCCTTGACTAGCGGGGGGCCCCAAGAGACCCAGTACTTC.

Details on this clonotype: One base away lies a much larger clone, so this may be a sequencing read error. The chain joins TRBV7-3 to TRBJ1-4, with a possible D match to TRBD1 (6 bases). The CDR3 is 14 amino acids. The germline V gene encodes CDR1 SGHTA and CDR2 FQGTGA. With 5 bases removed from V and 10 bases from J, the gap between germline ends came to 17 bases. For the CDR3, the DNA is TGTGCCAGCAGCCCGGGGGGGGGCGATGTAAAACTGTTTTTT. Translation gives CASSPGGGDVKLFF.

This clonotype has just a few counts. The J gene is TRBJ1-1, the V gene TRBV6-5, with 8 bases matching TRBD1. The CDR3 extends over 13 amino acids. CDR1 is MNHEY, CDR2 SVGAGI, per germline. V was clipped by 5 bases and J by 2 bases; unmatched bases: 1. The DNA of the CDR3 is TGTGCCAGCAGTGACAGGGGCAACACTGAAGCTTTCTTT. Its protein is CASSDRGNTEAFF.

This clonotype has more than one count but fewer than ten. The CDR3 sequence: CASSLAPGSGEQYF. The CDR3, as DNA: TGTGCCAGCAGCTTAGCGCCGGGTTCGGGCGAGCAGTACTTC. The gene calls are TRBV11-2 and TRBJ2-7, with unresolved D. The CDR3 sequence is 14 residues long. Trimming shortened V by 1 base and J by 6 bases, and 13 bases separated the two germline ends. CDR1 and CDR2 (germline): SGHAT, FQNNGV.